This entry is about one T cell receptor beta chain. The data were produced by immunoSEQ multiplex PCR, yet TCRdb's version contains in-frame clones alone and is incomplete. The top ten hold about 9% of the sample, which has 110,000 to 150,000 clones, 60% to 80% seen once. This sample was included in a study of blood T cell repertoires in COVID-19. CDR1 and CDR2 from the germline V gene are KGHDR and SFDVKD. With 8 bases clipped from V and 5 bases from J, the junction kept 14 bases outside the gene matches. The CDR3 contains 16 residues. The source is a man aged 50 to 60 with active or convalescent COVID-19. Source material: peripheral blood. This chain connects TRBV24-1 to TRBJ1-5; 7 bases are shared with TRBD1. The CDR3 DNA is TGTGCCACCAACCTTGACAGGGCAAGTTTCTATCAGCCCCAGCATTTT. This translates into CATNLDRASFYQPQHF.